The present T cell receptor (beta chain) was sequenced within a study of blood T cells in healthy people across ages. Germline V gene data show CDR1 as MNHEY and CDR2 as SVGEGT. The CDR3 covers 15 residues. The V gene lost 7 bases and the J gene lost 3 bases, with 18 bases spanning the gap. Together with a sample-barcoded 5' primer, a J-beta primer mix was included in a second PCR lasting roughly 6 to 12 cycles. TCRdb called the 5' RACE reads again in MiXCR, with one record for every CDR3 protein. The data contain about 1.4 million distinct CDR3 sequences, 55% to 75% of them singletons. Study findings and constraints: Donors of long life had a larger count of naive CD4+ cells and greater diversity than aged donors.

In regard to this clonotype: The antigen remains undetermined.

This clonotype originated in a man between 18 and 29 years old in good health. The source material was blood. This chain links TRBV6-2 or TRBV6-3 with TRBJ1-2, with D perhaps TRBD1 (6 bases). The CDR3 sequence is CASTNPRTVHYGYTF. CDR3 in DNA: TGTGCCAGCACCAACCCCAGGACAGTTCACTATGGCTACACCTTC.